This T cell receptor (beta chain) stems from a study of Graves' ophthalmopathy and Graves' hyperthyroidism. Study overall: Ophthalmopathy absent within 18 months of follow-up marked hyperthyroidism as stable.

From RNA, the CDR3 regions of TCR beta chains were amplified and sequenced. First-round RT-PCR employed HTBI primers, with a second-round multiplex PCR after it. Via MiXCR, TCRdb re-called the multiplex PCR reads, giving one row per CDR3 protein. The table shows over a million distinct CDR3 sequences, with 35% to 45% occurring only once. Additional autoimmune diseases, uncontrolled infections, pregnancy or lactation disqualified patients. The TCR comes from an adult man with Graves' hyperthyroidism. The sequencing sample was made of peripheral blood or thyroid tissue (not recorded which).

CDR3: CSARPLAQSYEQYF. Written as DNA, the CDR3 is TGCAGTGCTAGACCACTAGCGCAGAGTTACGAGCAGTACTTC. The rearrangement uses TRBV20-1 and TRBJ2-7; TRBD2 aligns across 7 bases. After removal of 2 bases from V and 4 bases from J, the junction contained 8 bases not matched to a gene. This CDR3 contains 14 residues. From germline, CDR1 is DFQATT and CDR2 SNEGSKA (reference sequence).